The sample holds one count of the clone carrying this T cell receptor (beta chain). Its antigen is undetermined. The CDR3 spans 15 residues. Germline V lookup: CDR1 MRHNA, CDR2 SNTAGT. Trimming shortened V by 8 bases and J by 1 base, and 15 bases separated the two germline ends. Within the ViraFEST assay, antigen-specific CD4+ T cells underwent expansion with viral peptide pools prior to sequencing. CD4+ T cell isolation took place after less than 13 days of culture. Testing of the vaccine recipients showed negative nucleocapsid antibodies and no prior SARS-CoV-2 infection. Half-medium replacement with IL-2 medium occurred on days 3 and 7. The data are from a study of vaccination effects on CD4 cells after COVID-19. Study summary: Each participant received a vaccine that was either BNT162b2 or mRNA-1273, given as two doses. Whole-study results and caveats: Long after vaccination, the clones induced by infection and by vaccine shrank markedly in size.

TCRdb's table, derived via immunoSEQ multiplex PCR, lists solely in-frame clones and lacks some. The sample includes approximately 23,000 clones, roughly two thirds of them seen just once. The TCR comes from a human donor who received a COVID-19 vaccine. The starting material was CD4+ T cells from PBMCs cultured with HCoV-NL63 spike peptides, obtained before COVID-19 vaccination. This chain connects TRBV6-4 to TRBJ1-5; D is undetermined. This CDR3 reads CASGRWTASNQPQHF. CDR3 in DNA: TGTGCCAGCGGCAGATGGACTGCCAGCAATCAGCCCCAGCATTTT.